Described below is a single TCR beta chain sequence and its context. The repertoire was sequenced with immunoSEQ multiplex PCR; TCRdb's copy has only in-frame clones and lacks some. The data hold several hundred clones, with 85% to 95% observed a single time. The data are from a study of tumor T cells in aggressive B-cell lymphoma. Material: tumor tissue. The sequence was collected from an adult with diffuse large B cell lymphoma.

CDR3 loop: CASSQEVGVRYEQYF. The CDR3, as DNA: TGCGCCAGCAGCCAAGAAGTAGGGGTAAGGTACGAGCAGTACTTC. The chain joins TRBV4-1 to TRBJ2-7; a weak D match, TRBD1 (5 bases). Trimming removed 0 bases at V and 4 bases at J, with 13 bases between. Germline-derived CDR1 and CDR2 are MGHRA and YSYEKL. The CDR3 loop spans 15 amino acids.